A selection of T cell receptor beta chains follows, all from one sample in a study of CD4 T cells in relation to SARS-CoV-2 and coronaviruses. Sequencing used immunoSEQ multiplex PCR; TCRdb keeps in-frame clones, though not all of them. The repertoire holds about 39,000 clones, more than 65% seen once, with roughly 22% in the top ten. Their antigens are not known. Sequences were obtained from memory CD4+ T cells from PBMCs, cultured in vitro. Every receptor here comes from an adult with COVID-19. The CDR3 runs from the conserved cysteine through the conserved F or W. D genes are given only for firm matches. Part of the rows lack a size; the others show once, few, many or a class for expanded clones.

>TRBJ1-4|TRBV2|TRBD1|few
TGTGCCAGCTCCGGGACAGGATCTCGTGGTGAAAAACTGTTTTTT
CASSGTGSRGEKLFF
>TRBJ2-1|TRBV6-8|.|.
TGTGCCAGCAGTTACTCGGACAGCACTTACAATGAGCAGTTCTTC
CASSYSDSTYNEQFF
>TRBJ2-7|TRBV28|.|.
TGTGCCAGCAGTTCCCCGGAGGGATCCTACGAGCAGTACTTC
CASSSPEGSYEQYF
>TRBJ2-2|TRBV11-3|.|.
TGTGCCAGCAGCTTACCTTTATTCCCCGGGGAGCTGTTTTTT
CASSLPLFPGELFF
>TRBJ2-2|TRBV2|.|once
TGTGCCAGCAGGGATCTAGCGTTCGGGGAGCTGTTTTTT
CASRDLAFGELFF
>TRBJ1-2|TRBV5-1|.|.
TGCGCCAGCAGCATCGAACAGGGTACCGATGGCTACACCTTC
CASSIEQGTDGYTF
>TRBJ2-1|TRBV4-1|.|.
TGCGCCAGCAAAATCGCCGGGACGAGCTCCTACAATGAGCAGTTCTTC
CASKIAGTSSYNEQFF
>TRBJ1-4|TRBV10-3|.|.
TGTGCCATCAGTGACCAGCAGAATGAAAAACTGTTTTTT
CAISDQQNEKLFF
>TRBJ1-2|TRBV18|.|.
TGTGCCAGCTCACCTCTACCGGGTAGAACCTCTAACTATGGCTACACCTTC
CASSPLPGRTSNYGYTF
>TRBJ2-3|TRBV20-1|.|once
TGCAGTGCCAGTAAACGACCTCAGGGATCTAGCACAGATACGCAGTATTTT
CSASKRPQGSSTDTQYF
>TRBJ2-3|TRBV18|.|.
TGTGCCAGCTCACCGTCCGGGACCTACACAGATACGCAGTATTTT
CASSPSGTYTDTQYF
>TRBJ2-7|TRBV6-1|.|.
TGTGCCAGCAGTGAGACAGGCGTCAGCTCCTACGAGCAGTACTTC
CASSETGVSSYEQYF